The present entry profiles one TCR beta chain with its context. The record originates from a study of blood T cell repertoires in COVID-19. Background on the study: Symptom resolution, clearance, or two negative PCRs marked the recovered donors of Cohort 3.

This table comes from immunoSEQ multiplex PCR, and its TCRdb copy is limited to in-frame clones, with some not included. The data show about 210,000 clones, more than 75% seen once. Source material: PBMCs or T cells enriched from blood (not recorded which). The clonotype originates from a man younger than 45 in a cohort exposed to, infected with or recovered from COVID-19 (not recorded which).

The DNA of the CDR3 is TGTGCCAGCAGTGGGGGGACGGAACAAGGCCAGCCCCAGCATTTT. It is translated as CASSGGTEQGQPQHF. The gene calls are TRBV27 and TRBJ1-5; D possibly corresponds to TRBD1 (5 bases). The CDR3 has 15 residues. V lost 5 bases and J lost 7, with 18 bases in between. The germline V gene has CDR1 MNHEY and CDR2 SMNVEV (reference sequence).